This T cell receptor (beta chain) was documented in a study of spatial heterogeneity in lung cancer. Study-wide findings and caveats: Blood carried ubiquitous expanded tumor TCRs more at resection than follow-up.

The time point was: sample taken at primary tumor resection. The donor group consisted of roughly 70 patients who had untreated, early-stage non-small cell lung cancer. In each case, whole RNA from tumor, nontumor lung or frozen PBMC was sequenced unsorted. Germline V gene sequence: CDR1 MNHEY, CDR2 SVGEGT. The CDR3 consists of 16 residues. Trimming took off 4 bases at V and 4 bases at J, with 20 bases between the two ends. This clonotype was recorded at least ten times. Its antigen is currently unknown. The presence of a unique molecular identifier marked each TCR cDNA molecule. In TCRdb, the 5' RACE reads were re-called with MiXCR into one record per CDR3 protein. The data contain roughly 39,000 distinct CDR3 sequences, almost 7% of them seen just once; the ten biggest clones take up 35% to 55%.

This clonotype originated in a female donor with early-stage non-small cell lung cancer. The chain employs TRBV6-2 or TRBV6-3 and TRBJ2-7; D is perhaps TRBD1 or TRBD2 (5 bases each). The sequencing here drew on PBMCs, taken at surgery. The CDR3 region is CASSSPRDGDLYEQYF. The CDR3 DNA reads TGTGCCAGCAGTTCCCCCCGGGACGGAGACCTTTACGAGCAGTACTTC.